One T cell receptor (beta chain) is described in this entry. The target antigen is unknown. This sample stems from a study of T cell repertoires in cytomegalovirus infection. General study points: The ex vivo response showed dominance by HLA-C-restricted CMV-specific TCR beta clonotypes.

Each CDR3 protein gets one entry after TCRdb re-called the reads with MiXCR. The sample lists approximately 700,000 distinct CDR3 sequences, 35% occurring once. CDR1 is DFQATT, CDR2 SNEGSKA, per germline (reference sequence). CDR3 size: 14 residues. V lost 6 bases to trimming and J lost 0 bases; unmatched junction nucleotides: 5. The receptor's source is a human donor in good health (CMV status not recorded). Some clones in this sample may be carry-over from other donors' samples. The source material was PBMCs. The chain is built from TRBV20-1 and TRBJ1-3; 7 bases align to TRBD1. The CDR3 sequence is CSAQTGSSGNTIYF. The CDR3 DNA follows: TGCAGTGCACAGACAGGGAGCTCTGGAAACACCATATATTTT.